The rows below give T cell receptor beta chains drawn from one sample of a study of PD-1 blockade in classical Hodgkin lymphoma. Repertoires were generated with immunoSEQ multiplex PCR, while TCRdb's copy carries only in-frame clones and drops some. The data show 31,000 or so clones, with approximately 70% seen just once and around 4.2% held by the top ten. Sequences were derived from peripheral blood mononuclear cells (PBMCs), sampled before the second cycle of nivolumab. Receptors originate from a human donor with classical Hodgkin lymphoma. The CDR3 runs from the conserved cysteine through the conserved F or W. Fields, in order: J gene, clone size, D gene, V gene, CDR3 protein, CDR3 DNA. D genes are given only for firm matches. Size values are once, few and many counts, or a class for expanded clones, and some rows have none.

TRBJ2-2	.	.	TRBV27	CASRGRANTGELFF	TGTGCCAGCAGAGGACGTGCAAACACCGGGGAGCTGTTTTTT
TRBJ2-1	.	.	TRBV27	CASSLSTGNSYNEQFF	TGTGCCAGCAGTTTATCTACTGGAAACTCCTACAATGAGCAGTTCTTC
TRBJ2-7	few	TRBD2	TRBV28	CASSSPIAGMYYEQYF	TGTGCCAGCAGTTCACCCATAGCGGGCATGTACTACGAGCAGTACTTC
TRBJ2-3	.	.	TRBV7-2	CASSFQGGTQYF	TGTGCCAGCAGCTTCCAGGGGGGAACGCAGTATTTT
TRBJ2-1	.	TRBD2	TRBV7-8	CASSLVELAGSNEQFF	TGTGCCAGCAGCTTAGTCGAGCTAGCGGGATCCAATGAGCAGTTCTTC
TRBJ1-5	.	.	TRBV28	CASSLSPDRLIHQPQHF	TGTGCCAGCAGTTTATCCCCGGACAGATTAATTCATCAGCCCCAGCATTTT
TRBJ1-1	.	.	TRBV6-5	CASSGTTGRRAFF	TGTGCCAGCAGCGGAACCACGGGACGTCGAGCTTTCTTT
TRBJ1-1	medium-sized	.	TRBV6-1	CASSDILRGSLAFF	TGTGCCAGCAGTGATATCCTCAGGGGATCCCTAGCTTTCTTT
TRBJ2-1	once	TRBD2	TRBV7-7	CASSVGLAVTYNEQFF	TGTGCTAGCAGCGTCGGACTAGCGGTCACCTACAATGAGCAGTTCTTC
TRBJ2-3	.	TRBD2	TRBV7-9	CASRTASGWKETDTQYF	TGTGCCAGCAGAACGGCTAGCGGGTGGAAAGAAACAGATACGCAGTATTTT
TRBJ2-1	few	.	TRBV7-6	CASSLSDPYNEQFF	TGTGCCAGCAGCTTAAGCGACCCCTACAATGAGCAGTTCTTC
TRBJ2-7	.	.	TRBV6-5	CASSSGGPRGTYEQYF	TGTGCCAGCAGTTCCGGGGGCCCACGAGGGACCTACGAGCAGTACTTC
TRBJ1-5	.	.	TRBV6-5	CASSSAGGSNQPQHF	TGTGCCAGCAGTTCCGCGGGCGGTAGCAATCAGCCCCAGCATTTT
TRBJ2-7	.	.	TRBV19	CASSTSDSPLYEQYF	TGTGCCAGTAGTACGTCGGACAGTCCTCTCTACGAGCAGTACTTC
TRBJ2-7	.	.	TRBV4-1	CASSQEGTLSYEQYF	TGCGCCAGCAGCCAAGAGGGGACGCTCTCCTACGAGCAGTACTTC
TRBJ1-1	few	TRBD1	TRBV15	CATSRYSDRDTEAFF	TGTGCCACCAGCAGGTACTCGGACAGGGACACTGAAGCTTTCTTT
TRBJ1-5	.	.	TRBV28	CASTDSNQPQHF	TGTGCCAGCACTGACAGCAATCAGCCCCAGCATTTT
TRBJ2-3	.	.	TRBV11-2	CASSLSEGVAQYF	TGTGCCAGCAGCTTATCTGAAGGGGTAGCGCAGTATTTT
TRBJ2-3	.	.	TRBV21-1	CARKVMSTDTQYF	TGTGCCAGAAAAGTCATGAGCACAGATACGCAGTATTTT
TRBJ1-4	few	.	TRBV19	CASRRGGESEKLFF	TGTGCCAGTAGGAGGGGGGGAGAAAGCGAAAAACTGTTTTTT
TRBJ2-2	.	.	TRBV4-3	CASSQGDGDTGELFF	TGCGCCAGCAGCCAAGGAGACGGGGACACCGGGGAGCTGTTTTTT
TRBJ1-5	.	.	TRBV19	CASNRLDQPQHF	TGTGCCAGTAATAGGCTCGATCAGCCCCAGCATTTT
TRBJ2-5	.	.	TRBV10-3	CAIRDGSEETQYF	TGTGCCATCAGAGATGGTAGCGAAGAGACCCAGTACTTC
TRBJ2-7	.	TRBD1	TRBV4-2	CASSRDRGYEQYF	TGTGCCAGCAGTAGGGACAGGGGTTACGAGCAGTACTTC
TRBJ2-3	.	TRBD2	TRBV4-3	CASIATGVLAGVSLTDTQYF	TGCGCCAGCATAGCCACGGGGGTGCTAGCGGGAGTGTCCTTGACAGATACGCAGTATTTT
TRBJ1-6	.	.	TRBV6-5	CASSLALNSPLHF	TGTGCCAGCAGTTTGGCCCTTAATTCACCCCTCCACTTT
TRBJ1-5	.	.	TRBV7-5	CVRSLRQPQHF	TGTGTCAGAAGCTTACGGCAGCCCCAGCATTTT
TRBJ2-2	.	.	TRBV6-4	CASSETSRTGELFF	TGTGCCAGCAGCGAGACTAGTAGGACCGGGGAGCTGTTTTTT
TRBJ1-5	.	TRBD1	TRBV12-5	CASGWTGPSNQPQHF	TGTGCTAGTGGTTGGACAGGGCCAAGCAATCAGCCCCAGCATTTT
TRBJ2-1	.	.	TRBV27	CASSLAGGNEQFF	TGTGCCAGCAGTTTAGCAGGAGGCAATGAGCAGTTCTTC
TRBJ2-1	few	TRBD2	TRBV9	CASSVTPPAGLAGWGSSYNEQFF	TGTGCCAGCAGCGTAACCCCCCCCGCGGGACTAGCGGGCTGGGGGAGCTCCTACAATGAGCAGTTCTTC
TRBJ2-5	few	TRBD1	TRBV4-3	CASSQDERGPETQYF	TGCGCCAGCAGCCAAGATGAAAGGGGGCCAGAGACCCAGTACTTC
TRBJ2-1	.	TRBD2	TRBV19	CASSIDPASGGAHEQFF	TGTGCCAGTAGTATAGACCCTGCTAGCGGGGGGGCACATGAGCAGTTCTTC
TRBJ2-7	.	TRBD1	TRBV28	CASSFGAGGWYEQYF	TGTGCCAGCAGTTTCGGGGCAGGGGGCTGGTACGAGCAGTACTTC
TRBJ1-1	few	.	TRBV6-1	CASSPPSWTEAFF	TGTGCCAGCAGTCCCCCCAGTTGGACTGAAGCTTTCTTT
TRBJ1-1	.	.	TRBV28	CASSPSEGVNTEAFF	TGTGCCAGCAGCCCTAGCGAGGGCGTGAACACTGAAGCTTTCTTT
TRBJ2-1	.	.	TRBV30	CAWARGPGEQFF	TGTGCCTGGGCGAGGGGACCCGGGGAGCAGTTCTTC
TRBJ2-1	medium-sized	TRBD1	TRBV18	CASSPRTGDNEQFF	TGTGCCAGCTCACCCCGGACAGGGGACAATGAGCAGTTCTTC
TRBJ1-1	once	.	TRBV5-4	CASSLGANTEAFF	TGTGCCAGCAGCTTGGGGGCGAACACTGAAGCTTTCTTT
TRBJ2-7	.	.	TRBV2	CASSELGPPYEQYF	TGTGCCAGCAGTGAGTTAGGGCCCCCCTACGAGCAGTACTTC
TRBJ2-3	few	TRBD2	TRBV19	CASSLTSGGPADTQYF	TGTGCCAGTAGTCTGACTAGCGGGGGGCCCGCAGATACGCAGTATTTT
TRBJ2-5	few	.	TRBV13	CASSFSGSLNQQETQYF	TGTGCCAGCAGCTTTTCAGGTTCGCTCAATCAACAAGAGACCCAGTACTTC
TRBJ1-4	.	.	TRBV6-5	CASSYSSNRFNEKLFF	TGTGCCAGCAGTTACTCGAGTAACAGGTTCAATGAAAAACTGTTTTTT
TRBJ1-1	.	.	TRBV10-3	CAISENRVEAFF	TGTGCCATCAGTGAGAACAGAGTTGAAGCTTTCTTT
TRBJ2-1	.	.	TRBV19	CASSIVFRPGSSYNEQFF	TGTGCCAGTAGTATAGTTTTTCGACCTGGGAGTTCCTACAATGAGCAGTTCTTC
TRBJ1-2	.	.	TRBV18	CASSTEERGYTF	TGTGCCAGCTCAACGGAGGAGCGTGGCTACACCTTC
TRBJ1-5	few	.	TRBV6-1	CASSEEGTINQPQHF	TGTGCCAGCAGTGAAGAGGGGACAATAAATCAGCCCCAGCATTTT
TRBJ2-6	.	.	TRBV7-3	CASSSTRSGANVLTF	TGTGCCAGCAGCTCCACCCGCTCTGGGGCCAACGTCCTGACTTTC
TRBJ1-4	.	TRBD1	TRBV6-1	CASSAQGAGNEKLFF	TGTGCCAGCAGTGCACAGGGGGCTGGGAATGAAAAACTGTTTTTT
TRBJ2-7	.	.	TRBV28	CASSPRDNSYEQYF	TGTGCCAGCAGCCCAAGGGACAACTCCTACGAGCAGTACTTC
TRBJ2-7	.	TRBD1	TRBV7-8	CASSLAGTGSYEQYF	TGTGCCAGCAGCTTGGCCGGGACAGGGTCCTACGAGCAGTACTTC
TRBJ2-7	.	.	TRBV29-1	CSPDGSYEQYF	TGCAGCCCTGACGGTTCCTACGAGCAGTACTTC
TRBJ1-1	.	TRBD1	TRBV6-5	CASSYTSGTGRTEAFF	TGTGCCAGCAGTTACACGTCCGGGACAGGGCGTACTGAAGCTTTCTTT
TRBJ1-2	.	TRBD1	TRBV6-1	CASSEVDRAGYTF	TGTGCCAGCAGTGAAGTAGACAGGGCCGGCTACACCTTC
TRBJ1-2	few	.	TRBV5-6	CASSLHSGFMLYGYTF	TGTGCCAGCAGCCTGCATTCAGGGTTTATGCTCTATGGCTACACCTTC
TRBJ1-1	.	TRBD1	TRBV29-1	CSATGAGTEAFF	TGCAGCGCGACAGGGGCTGGGACTGAAGCTTTCTTT
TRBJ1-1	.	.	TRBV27	CASRGGTEAFF	TGTGCCAGCAGGGGGGGGACTGAAGCTTTCTTT
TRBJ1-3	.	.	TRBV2	CASTLPPFSGNTIYF	TGTGCCAGCACCCTCCCCCCGTTCTCTGGAAACACCATATATTTT
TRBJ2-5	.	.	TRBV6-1	CASSEWGWRGQETQYF	TGTGCCAGCAGTGAATGGGGTTGGAGGGGCCAAGAGACCCAGTACTTC